The T cell receptor (beta chain) under discussion was sequenced for a study of human T cells and chemical hapten exposure. Study context: The patient population, which was mostly female, had alopecia areata, totalis or universalis.

One entry per CDR3 protein results from TCRdb running MiXCR on the RACE reads. The sample has roughly 200,000 distinct CDR3 sequences; about a fifth are singletons. This clonotype occurred a few times. Its specificity is unknown. As for time point: patch test 1, 2 weeks after DPC sensitization. Indicated treatment: therapeutic diphenylcyclopropenone sensitization with weekly scalp DPC. Non-pregnant alopecia patients aged 18 to 70, suitable for DPC therapy. Study results and limitations: Higher patch test scores went with higher counts of PT1 expanded TCRs. TCRs at high frequency, those above 1 in 1000, did not change with DPC sensitization.

This receptor was identified in a woman between 50 and 59 years old with alopecia areata. Some clones in this sample may be carry-over from other donors' samples. Sample: whole blood, taken in connection with sensitization to the hapten diphenylcyclopropenone (DPC).

CDR3 nucleotide sequence: TGCAGCGCCCGACAGGGTGATGGACAGCCCCAGCATTTT. It is translated as CSARQGDGQPQHF. The chain links TRBV29-1 to TRBJ1-5, with 7 bases that match TRBD1. Trimming removed 7 bases from V and 7 bases from J; junction bases left unmatched: 10. The CDR3 has 13 amino acids. Germline CDR1 and CDR2: SQVTM and ANQGSEA.